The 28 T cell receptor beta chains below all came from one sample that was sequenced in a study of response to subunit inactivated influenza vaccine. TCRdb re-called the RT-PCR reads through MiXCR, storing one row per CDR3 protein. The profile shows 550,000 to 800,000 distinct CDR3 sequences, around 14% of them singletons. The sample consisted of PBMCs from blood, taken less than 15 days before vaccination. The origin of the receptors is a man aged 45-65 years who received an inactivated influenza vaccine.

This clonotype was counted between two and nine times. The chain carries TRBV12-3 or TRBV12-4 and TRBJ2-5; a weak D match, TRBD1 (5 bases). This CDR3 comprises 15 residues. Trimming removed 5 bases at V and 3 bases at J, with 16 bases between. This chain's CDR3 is CASSPQTTGEETQYF. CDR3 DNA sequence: TGTGCCAGCAGTCCCCAAACTACAGGTGAAGAGACCCAGTACTTC.

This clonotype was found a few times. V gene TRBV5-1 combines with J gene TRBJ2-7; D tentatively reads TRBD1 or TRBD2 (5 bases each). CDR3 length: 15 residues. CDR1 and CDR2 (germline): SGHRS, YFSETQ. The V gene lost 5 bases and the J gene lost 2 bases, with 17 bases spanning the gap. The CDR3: CASRPQGRAAYEQYF. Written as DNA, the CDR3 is TGCGCCAGCAGGCCCCAGGGACGGGCCGCCTACGAGCAGTACTTC.

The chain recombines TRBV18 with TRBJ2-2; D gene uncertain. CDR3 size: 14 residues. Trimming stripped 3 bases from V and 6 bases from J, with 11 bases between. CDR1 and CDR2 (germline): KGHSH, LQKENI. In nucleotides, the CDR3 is TGTGCCAGCTCACCCGTGAACAGCGCCGGGGAGCTGTTTTTT. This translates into CASSPVNSAGELFF.

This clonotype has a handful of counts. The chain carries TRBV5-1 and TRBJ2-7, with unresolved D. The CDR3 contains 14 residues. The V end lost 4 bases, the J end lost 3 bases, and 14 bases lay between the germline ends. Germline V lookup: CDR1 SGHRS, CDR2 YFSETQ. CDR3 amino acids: CASSVEGGDYEQYF. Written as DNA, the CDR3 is TGCGCCAGCAGCGTCGAAGGTGGAGACTACGAGCAGTACTTC.

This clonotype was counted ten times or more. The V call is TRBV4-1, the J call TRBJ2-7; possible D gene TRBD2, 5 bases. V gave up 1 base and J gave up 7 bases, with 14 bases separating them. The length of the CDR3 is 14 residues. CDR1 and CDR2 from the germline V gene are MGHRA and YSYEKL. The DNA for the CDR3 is TGCGCCAGCAGCCAAGGAATAGCGACCCGGGAGCAGTACTTC. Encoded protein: CASSQGIATREQYF.

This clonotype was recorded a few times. CDR3 in DNA: TGTGCCAGCAGCCAAGAGTTTCAGACTAGCGGGGATGAGACCCAGTACTTC. Translation: CASSQEFQTSGDETQYF. The gene calls are TRBV4-2 and TRBJ2-5; 11 nucleotides agree with TRBD2. CDR3 size: 17 residues. Per the germline V gene, CDR1 is LGHNA and CDR2 is YNFKEQ. The junction had 8 bases not matched to a gene; V was cut back by 0 bases and J by 5 bases.

The CDR3 sequence is CASSFQGLAGGSYNEQFF. CDR3 nucleotide sequence: TGTGCCAGCAGCTTCCAGGGACTAGCGGGGGGCTCATACAATGAGCAGTTCTTC. The rearrangement joins TRBV11-2 to TRBJ2-1; TRBD2 aligns across 15 bases. The junction had 7 bases not matched to a gene; V was cut back by 3 bases and J by 4 bases. The CDR3 is 18 amino acids. Germline CDR1 and CDR2: SGHAT and FQNNGV.

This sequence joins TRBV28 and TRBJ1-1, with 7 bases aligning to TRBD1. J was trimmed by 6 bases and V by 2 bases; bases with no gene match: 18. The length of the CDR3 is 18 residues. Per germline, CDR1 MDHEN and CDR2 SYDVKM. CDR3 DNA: TGTGCCAGCAGTTTAAAGGTCATGGTTAACGCAGGGGGTTCTGAAGCTTTCTTT. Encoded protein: CASSLKVMVNAGGSEAFF.

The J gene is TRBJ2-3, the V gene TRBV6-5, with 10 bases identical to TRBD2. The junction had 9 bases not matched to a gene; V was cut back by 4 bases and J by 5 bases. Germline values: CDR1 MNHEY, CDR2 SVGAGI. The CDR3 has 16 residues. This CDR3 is CASSWASGSLVDTQYF. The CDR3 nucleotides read TGTGCCAGCAGTTGGGCTAGCGGGAGTTTGGTAGATACGCAGTATTTT.

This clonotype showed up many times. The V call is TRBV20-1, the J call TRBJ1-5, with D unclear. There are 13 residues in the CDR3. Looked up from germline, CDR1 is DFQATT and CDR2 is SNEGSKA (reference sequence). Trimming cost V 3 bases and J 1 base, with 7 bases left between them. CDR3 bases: TGCAGTGCTAGGGATTCGAGCAATCAGCCCCAGCATTTT. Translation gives CSARDSSNQPQHF.

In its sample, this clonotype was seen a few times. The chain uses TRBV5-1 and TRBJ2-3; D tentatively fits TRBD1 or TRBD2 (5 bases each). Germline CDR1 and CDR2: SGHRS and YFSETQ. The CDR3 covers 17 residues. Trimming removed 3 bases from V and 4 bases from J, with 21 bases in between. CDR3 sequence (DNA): TGCGCCAGCAGCTACCTAGGGACGTACACCTCCTCAGATACGCAGTATTTT. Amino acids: CASSYLGTYTSSDTQYF. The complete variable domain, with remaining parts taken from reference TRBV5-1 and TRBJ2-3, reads KAGVTQTPRYLIKTRGQQVTLSCSPISGHRSVSWYQQTPGQGLQFLFEYFSETQRNKGNFPGRFSGRQFSNSRSEMNVSTLELGDSALYLCASSYLGTYTSSDTQYFGPGTRLTVL.

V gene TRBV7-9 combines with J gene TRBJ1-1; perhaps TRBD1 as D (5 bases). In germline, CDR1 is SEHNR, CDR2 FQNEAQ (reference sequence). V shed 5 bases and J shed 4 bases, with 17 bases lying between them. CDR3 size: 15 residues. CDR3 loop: CASSHRGPASTEAFF. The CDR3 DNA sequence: TGTGCCAGCAGCCACCGGGGCCCAGCGAGCACTGAAGCTTTCTTT.

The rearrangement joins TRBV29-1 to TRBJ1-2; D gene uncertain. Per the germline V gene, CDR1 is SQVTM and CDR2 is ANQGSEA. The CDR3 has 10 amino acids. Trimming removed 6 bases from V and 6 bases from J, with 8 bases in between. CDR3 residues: CSVLLDGYTF. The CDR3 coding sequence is TGCAGCGTACTCCTCGATGGCTACACCTTC.

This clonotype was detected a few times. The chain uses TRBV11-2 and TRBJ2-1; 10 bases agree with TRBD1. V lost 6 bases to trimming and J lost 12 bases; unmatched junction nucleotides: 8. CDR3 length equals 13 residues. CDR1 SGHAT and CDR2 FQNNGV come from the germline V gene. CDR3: CASSLDRGIVQFF. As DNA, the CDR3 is TGTGCCAGCAGTCTGGACAGGGGGATAGTGCAGTTCTTC.

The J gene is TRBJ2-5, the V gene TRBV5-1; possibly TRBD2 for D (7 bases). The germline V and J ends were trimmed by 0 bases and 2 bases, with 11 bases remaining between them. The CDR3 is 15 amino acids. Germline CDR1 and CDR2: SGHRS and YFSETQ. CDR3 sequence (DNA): TGCGCCAGCAGCTTGGGTGGGAGGGGGCAAGAGACCCAGTACTTC. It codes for CASSLGGRGQETQYF.

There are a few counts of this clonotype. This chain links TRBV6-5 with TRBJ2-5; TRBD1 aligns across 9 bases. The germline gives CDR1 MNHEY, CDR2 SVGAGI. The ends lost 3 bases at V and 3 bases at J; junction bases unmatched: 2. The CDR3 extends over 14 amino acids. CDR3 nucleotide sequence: TGTGCCAGCAGTTATGACAGGGGGAAAGAGACCCAGTACTTC. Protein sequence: CASSYDRGKETQYF.

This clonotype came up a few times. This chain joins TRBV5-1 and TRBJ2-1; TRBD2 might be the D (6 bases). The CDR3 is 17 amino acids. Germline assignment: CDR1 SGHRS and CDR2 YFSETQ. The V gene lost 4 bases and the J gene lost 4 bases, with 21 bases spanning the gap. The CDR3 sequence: CASSTNPGTLNYNEQFF. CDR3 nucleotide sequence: TGCGCCAGCAGCACAAACCCCGGGACTCTGAATTACAATGAGCAGTTCTTC.

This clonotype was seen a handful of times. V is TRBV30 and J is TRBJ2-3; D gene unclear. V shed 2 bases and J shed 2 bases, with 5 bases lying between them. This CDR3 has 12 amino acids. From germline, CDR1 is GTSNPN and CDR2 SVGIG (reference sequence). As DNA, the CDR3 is TGTGCCTGGAGTCAGGACACAGATACGCAGTATTTT. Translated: CAWSQDTDTQYF. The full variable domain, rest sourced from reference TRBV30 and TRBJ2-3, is SQTIHQWPATLVQPVGSPLSLECTVEGTSNPNLYWYRQAAGRGLQLLFYSVGIGQISSEVPQNLSASRPQDRQFILSSKKLLLSDSGFYLCAWSQDTDTQYFGPGTRLTVL.

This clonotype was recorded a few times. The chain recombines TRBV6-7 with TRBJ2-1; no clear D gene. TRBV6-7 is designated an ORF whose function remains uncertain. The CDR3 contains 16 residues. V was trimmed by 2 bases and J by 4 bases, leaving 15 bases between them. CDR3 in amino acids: CASSYPAIPYYNEQFF. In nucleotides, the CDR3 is TGTGCCAGCAGTTACCCGGCGATACCTTATTACAATGAGCAGTTCTTC.

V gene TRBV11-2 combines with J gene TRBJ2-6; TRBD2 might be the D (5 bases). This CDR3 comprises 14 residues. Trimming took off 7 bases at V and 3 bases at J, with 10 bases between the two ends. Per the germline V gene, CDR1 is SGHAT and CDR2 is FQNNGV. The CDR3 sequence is CASTLAGGANVLTF. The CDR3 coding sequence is TGTGCCAGCACCCTAGCAGGTGGGGCCAACGTCCTGACTTTC.

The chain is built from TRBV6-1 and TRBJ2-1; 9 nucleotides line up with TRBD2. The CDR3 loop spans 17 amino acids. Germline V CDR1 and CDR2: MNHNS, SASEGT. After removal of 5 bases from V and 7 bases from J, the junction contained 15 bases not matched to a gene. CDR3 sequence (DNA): TGTGCCAGCAGTAGGGATCGGCGGGAGGGCTTGGGAAATGAGCAGTTCTTC. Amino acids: CASSRDRREGLGNEQFF.

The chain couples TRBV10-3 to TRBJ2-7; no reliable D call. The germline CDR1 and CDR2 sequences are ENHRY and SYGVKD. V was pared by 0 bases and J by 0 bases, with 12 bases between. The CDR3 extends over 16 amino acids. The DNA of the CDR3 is TGTGCCATCAGTGAGTCGGGCGGACGTAGCTCCTACGAGCAGTACTTC. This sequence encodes CAISESGGRSSYEQYF.

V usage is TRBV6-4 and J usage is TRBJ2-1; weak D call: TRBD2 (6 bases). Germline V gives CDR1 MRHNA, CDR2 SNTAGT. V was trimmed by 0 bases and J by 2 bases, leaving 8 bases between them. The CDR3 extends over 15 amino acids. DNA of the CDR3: TGTGCCAGCAGTGACTCGGGAGGCCCCTACAATGAGCAGTTCTTC. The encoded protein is CASSDSGGPYNEQFF.

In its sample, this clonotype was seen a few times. The CDR3 DNA follows: TGTGCCAGTAGTATAGGGGCCAGATCTGGAAACACCATATATTTT. Its translation: CASSIGARSGNTIYF. The rearrangement joins TRBV19 to TRBJ1-3; D gene unclear. V dropped 1 base and J dropped 1 base, with 8 bases sitting between them. The CDR3 covers 15 residues. Germline assignment: CDR1 LNHDA and CDR2 SQIVND (reference sequence).

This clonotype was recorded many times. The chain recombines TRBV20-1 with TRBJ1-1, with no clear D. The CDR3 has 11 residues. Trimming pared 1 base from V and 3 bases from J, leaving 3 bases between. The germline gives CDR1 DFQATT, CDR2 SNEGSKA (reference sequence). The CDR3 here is CSARGHTEAFF. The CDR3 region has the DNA TGCAGTGCTAGAGGGCACACTGAAGCTTTCTTT.

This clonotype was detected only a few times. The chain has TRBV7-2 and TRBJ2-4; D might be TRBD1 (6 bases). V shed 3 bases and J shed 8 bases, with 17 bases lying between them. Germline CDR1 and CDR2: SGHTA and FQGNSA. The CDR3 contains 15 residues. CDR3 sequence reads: CASSFRDNVGDIQYF. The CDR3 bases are TGTGCCAGCAGCTTTAGGGACAACGTTGGGGACATTCAGTACTTC.

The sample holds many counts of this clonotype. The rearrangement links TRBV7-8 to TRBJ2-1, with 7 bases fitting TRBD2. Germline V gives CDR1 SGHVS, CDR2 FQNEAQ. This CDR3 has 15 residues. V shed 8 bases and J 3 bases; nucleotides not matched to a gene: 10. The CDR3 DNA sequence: TGTGCCAGCGCCCATGGGGGGGGACTCTACAATGAGCAGTTCTTC. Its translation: CASAHGGGLYNEQFF.

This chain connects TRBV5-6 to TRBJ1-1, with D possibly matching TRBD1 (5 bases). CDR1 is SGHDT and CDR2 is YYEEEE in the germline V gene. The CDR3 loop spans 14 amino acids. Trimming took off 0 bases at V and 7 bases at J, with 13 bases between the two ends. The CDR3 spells CASSLDPHGGEAFF. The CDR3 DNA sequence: TGTGCCAGCAGCTTGGACCCTCATGGGGGTGAAGCTTTCTTT.